This TCR beta chain was profiled in a study of immune evolution from preneoplasia to lung adenocarcinoma. Sequencing used immunoSEQ multiplex PCR; TCRdb keeps in-frame clones, though not all of them. The sample contains 7,000 or so clones, approximately 85% of which appear only once. Germline assignment: CDR1 SEHNR and CDR2 FQNEAQ (reference sequence). CDR3 length: 16 amino acids. V dropped 2 bases and J dropped 0 bases, with 13 bases sitting between them. The sequencing input was FFPE minimally invasive lung adenocarcinoma tissue. The chain carries TRBV7-9 and TRBJ1-2; maybe TRBD1 (6 bases). The source is an elderly person with lung adenocarcinoma. The CDR3: CASSLSRGLANYGYTF. As DNA, the CDR3 is TGTGCCAGCAGCTTAAGCAGGGGACTTGCTAACTATGGCTACACCTTC.